The subject of this entry is one T cell receptor beta chain. The CDR3 has 19 amino acids. V dropped 5 bases and J dropped 0; count of bases not matched to a gene: 12. Germline V lookup: CDR1 SGHRS, CDR2 YFSETQ. This entry belongs to a study of shared clonotypes between healthy human individuals. Study overall: Sampling drew on donors who were a couple of women and a few men aged 18 to 49.

Libraries were prepared by immunoSEQ multiplex PCR; TCRdb keeps only in-frame clonotypes and omits some of them. The sample consists of some 2.4 million clones, under 95% of them appearing once. The material sequenced was naive CD4+ T cells from PBMCs. The sample's subset: CD45RA+ positively selected. The clonotype was recovered from a man between 18 and 35 years old in good health. Some clones in this sample may be carry-over from other donors' samples. V usage is TRBV5-1 and J usage is TRBJ2-1; 12 bases align to TRBD2. The CDR3 coding sequence is TGCGCCAGCAGATATCCCCTAGCGGGAGGGAGAAGCTCCTACAATGAGCAGTTCTTC. Translation gives CASRYPLAGGRSSYNEQFF.